This TCR beta chain was retrieved from a study of patients and donors after allogeneic stem cell transplantation. TCRdb reprocessed the RT-PCR reads via MiXCR and lists one record per CDR3 protein. The table includes more than 150,000 distinct CDR3 sequences, around two fifths detected once. The CDR3 is made up of 14 amino acids. Germline values: CDR1 SQVTM, CDR2 ANQGSEA. V lost 6 bases, J lost 2 bases, and 8 bases stayed unmatched. The chain has TRBV29-1 and TRBJ1-1; 8 nucleotides align to TRBD1. The sequenced material came from blood, either unsorted or a sorted T cell fraction (not recorded which). This TCR was recovered from a human donor who was either an allogeneic HSCT recipient or a stem cell or donor lymphocyte infusion donor (not recorded which). It is not recorded whose cells these are; they may come from a transplant donor. Here the CDR3 DNA reads TGCAGCGTGGAACGGACAGGGACCAACACTGAAGCTTTCTTT. Residues: CSVERTGTNTEAFF.